The 12 T cell receptor beta chains below come from one sample, sequenced in a study of blood T cell repertoires in COVID-19. Profiling relied on immunoSEQ multiplex PCR, and the TCRdb table lists in-frame clones only, not all of them. Found here are hundreds of thousands of clones, 85% of them singletons; the top ten hold over 15%. The sequenced sample was PBMCs or T cells enriched from blood (not recorded which). The source is a man in his forties who had recovered from COVID-19.

This chain links TRBV18 with TRBJ1-1; perhaps TRBD1 as D (6 bases). V gave up 2 bases and J gave up 0 bases, with 19 bases separating them. This CDR3 is built from 18 residues. Germline V lookup: CDR1 KGHSH, CDR2 LQKENI. CDR3 DNA sequence: TGTGCCAGCTCACCAAACAGGGTTGAGGCGATCATGAACACTGAAGCTTTCTTT. Protein sequence: CASSPNRVEAIMNTEAFF.

This chain links TRBV24-1 with TRBJ2-2; tentative D call: TRBD1 (6 bases). The V and J ends lost 1 base and 5 bases respectively, with 19 bases between them. Germline assignment: CDR1 KGHDR and CDR2 SFDVKD. This CDR3 is 18 amino acids long. DNA for the CDR3: TGTGCCACCAGTGATTTTTTGCCGGGGCAGGGGTATACCGGGGAGCTGTTTTTT. It codes for CATSDFLPGQGYTGELFF.

On this clone: A read error may account for a junction end that differs from germline. The rearrangement uses TRBV12-3 or TRBV12-4 and TRBJ1-1; D gene ambiguous. The CDR3 has 13 residues. In DNA, the CDR3 is TGTGCCAGCAGCCCGTCTATGAACGCTGAAGCTTTCTTT. The encoded protein is CASSPSMNAEAFF.

This clone was observed a single time. The junction departs from germline at one end; a sequencing error may be responsible. The chain links TRBV2 to TRBJ1-1, with TRBD1 identical over 7 bases. The CDR3 is made up of 12 amino acids. Looked up from germline, CDR1 is SNHLY and CDR2 is FYNNEI. The CDR3 reads CASSEGQVAAFF. The CDR3 DNA sequence: TGTGCCAGCAGCGAAGGACAGGTAGCAGCTTTCTTT.

This clone is a singleton in its sample. The rearrangement joins TRBV7-2 to TRBJ2-1, with TRBD2 matching over 10 bases. Looked up from germline, CDR1 is SGHTA and CDR2 is FQGNSA. The ends lost 3 bases at V and 7 bases at J; junction bases unmatched: 6. The CDR3 is 15 amino acids. In DNA form, the CDR3 reads TGTGCCAGCAGCTTTGCACTAGCGGGATCTAATGAGCAGTTCTTC. The encoded protein is CASSFALAGSNEQFF.

V is TRBV6-5 and J is TRBJ1-4, with TRBD1 matching over 7 bases. Germline CDR1 is MNHEY and CDR2 is SVGAGI. The CDR3 totals 13 residues. V shed 6 bases, J shed 8 bases, and the junction held 6 bases outside the gene matches. DNA for the CDR3: TGTGCCAGCAGAGGGACAGCCCTCGAAAAACTGTTTTTT. Translation gives CASRGTALEKLFF.

This chain links TRBV7-8 with TRBJ2-3, with D possibly matching TRBD1 (6 bases). Trimming pared 8 bases from V and 0 bases from J, leaving 15 bases between. CDR3 size: 15 residues. CDR1 and CDR2 (germline): SGHVS, FQNEAQ. The CDR3 here is CASGPGARSTDTQYF. CDR3 nucleotide sequence: TGTGCCAGCGGCCCAGGGGCGAGGAGCACAGATACGCAGTATTTT.

The gene calls are TRBV30 and TRBJ1-1; TRBD1 is a possible D gene (6 bases). Germline assignment: CDR1 GTSNPN and CDR2 SVGIG (reference sequence). V was shortened by 2 bases and J by 10 bases, with 17 bases between the two germline ends. The CDR3 extends over 13 amino acids. Here the CDR3 DNA reads TGTGCCTGGAGTTCCCGGACAGACAGTGCAGCTTTCTTT. Protein: CAWSSRTDSAAFF.

J is TRBJ2-7 and V is TRBV9; a weak D match, TRBD1 (5 bases). Trimming removed 3 bases at V and 4 bases at J, with 17 bases between. The CDR3 spans 15 residues. In germline, CDR1 is SGDLS, CDR2 YYNGEE. CDR3 sequence: CASSAGPDTLYEQYF. The CDR3 DNA is TGTGCCAGCAGCGCAGGTCCGGACACACTTTACGAGCAGTACTTC.

CDR3 bases: TGTGCCAGCAGGGAGGGTAGTCTCCACGAGCAGTACTTC. Amino acid sequence: CASREGSLHEQYF. The chain combines TRBV25-1 with TRBJ2-7; perhaps TRBD2 as D (6 bases). Per the germline V gene, CDR1 is MGHDK and CDR2 is SYGVNS. The CDR3 length is 13 residues. V lost 6 bases to trimming and J lost 5 bases, with 14 bases between them.

This clone was recorded once. V and J are TRBV7-2 and TRBJ2-2; D remains unclear. CDR1 SGHTA and CDR2 FQGNSA come from the germline V gene. The V gene lost 5 bases and the J gene lost 5 bases, with 18 bases spanning the gap. The CDR3 length is 16 residues. The chain's CDR3 is CASSTAGPLTTGELFF. The CDR3 region has the DNA TGTGCCAGCAGCACCGCTGGGCCCCTTACAACCGGGGAGCTGTTTTTT.

The genes are TRBV4-1 and TRBJ2-7; perhaps TRBD2 as D (5 bases). CDR1 is MGHRA and CDR2 is YSYEKL in the germline V gene. The V and J ends lost 1 base and 3 bases respectively, with 13 bases between them. The CDR3 extends over 15 amino acids. CDR3 sequence (DNA): TGCGCCAGCAGCCAAGTCCAGGACGGGGTCTACGAGCAGTACTTC. This translates into CASSQVQDGVYEQYF.